Each of the 11 T cell receptor beta chains below was sequenced from the same sample in a study of CD8 T cells in Susac syndrome. RNA, at about 0.5 to 1 ug, was reverse transcribed with random hexamers. A single record per CDR3 protein comes from TCRdb applying MiXCR to the immunoSEQ multiplex PCR reads. The sample yields roughly 120,000 distinct CDR3 sequences, about 93% seen once. Sequencing used CD4+ T cells from PBMCs. Every receptor here comes from a human donor in good health.

The genes are TRBV27 and TRBJ1-1, with a weak D call TRBD1 (6 bases). This CDR3 comprises 16 residues. Trimming removed 5 bases from V and 2 bases from J, with 18 bases in between. Per the germline V gene, CDR1 is MNHEY and CDR2 is SMNVEV (reference sequence). The CDR3 reads CASSIRWDTGNTEAFF. The CDR3 DNA is TGTGCCAGCAGTATAAGATGGGACACGGGAAACACTGAAGCTTTCTTT.

V and J are TRBV2 and TRBJ2-1; perhaps D is TRBD1 or TRBD2 (5 bases each). CDR3 length: 15 residues. V gave up 2 bases and J gave up 9 bases, with 17 bases separating them. Germline V gives CDR1 SNHLY, CDR2 FYNNEI. The CDR3 loop is CASSELGTGLVEQFF. The CDR3 nucleotides read TGTGCCAGCAGTGAATTGGGGACCGGCCTGGTTGAGCAGTTCTTC.

The V call is TRBV7-2, the J call TRBJ1-1; 8 bases line up with TRBD1. The CDR3 contains 15 residues. Per germline, CDR1 SGHTA and CDR2 FQGNSA. Losses at the gene ends were 5 bases for V and 4 bases for J; bases not matched to a gene: 9. The CDR3 bases are TGTGCCAGCAGCGACAGGGGAACGGGTGTCACTGAAGCTTTCTTT. Translation: CASSDRGTGVTEAFF.

This clonotype was observed a handful of times. The chain is built from TRBV3-1 and TRBJ2-5; D uncertain. The germline V gene encodes CDR1 LGHDT and CDR2 YNNKEL (reference sequence). This CDR3 is built from 12 residues. V shed 0 bases and J shed 5 bases, with 4 bases lying between them. The CDR3 bases are TGTGCCAGCAGCCAAGATGGCGAGACCCAGTACTTC. Protein sequence: CASSQDGETQYF.

This clonotype came up once. The chain recombines TRBV5-1 with TRBJ2-2, with D tentatively TRBD2 (5 bases). Trimming removed 7 bases from V and 1 base from J, with 17 bases in between. This CDR3 is built from 16 residues. Germline V gives CDR1 SGHRS, CDR2 YFSETQ. The CDR3 protein is CASALPSSGNTGELFF. CDR3 DNA sequence: TGCGCCAGCGCCCTCCCCTCCAGCGGGAACACCGGGGAGCTGTTTTTT. Looking up the rest from reference TRBV5-1 and TRBJ2-2 gives the full variable domain: KAGVTQTPRYLIKTRGQQVTLSCSPISGHRSVSWYQQTPGQGLQFLFEYFSETQRNKGNFPGRFSGRQFSNSRSEMNVSTLELGDSALYLCASALPSSGNTGELFFGEGSRLTVL.

The gene calls are TRBV20-1 and TRBJ1-1; D is ambiguous. Germline V gene sequence: CDR1 DFQATT, CDR2 SNEGSKA (reference sequence). CDR3 length: 11 amino acids. Trimming stripped 7 bases from V and 1 base from J, with 7 bases between. CDR3 sequence reads: CSVDTNTEAFF. CDR3 bases: TGCAGTGTAGACACGAACACTGAAGCTTTCTTT.

The chain carries TRBV20-1 and TRBJ2-7; 7 nucleotides match TRBD2. Per the germline V gene, CDR1 is DFQATT and CDR2 is SNEGSKA (reference sequence). This CDR3 spans 14 amino acids. After removal of 3 bases from V and 3 bases from J, the junction contained 8 bases not matched to a gene. The CDR3 here is CSASGGRPLYEQYF. CDR3 nucleotide sequence: TGCAGTGCTAGCGGCGGGAGACCCCTCTACGAGCAGTACTTC.

The chain carries TRBV29-1 and TRBJ2-7; D unresolved. The CDR3 contains 14 residues. The V end was cut by 4 bases, the J end by 0 bases, with 13 bases between. Germline CDR1 is SQVTM and CDR2 is ANQGSEA. The CDR3 nucleotides read TGCAGCGTTGGCGTCGCCTCTAGCTCCTACGAGCAGTACTTC. This codes for CSVGVASSSYEQYF.

CDR3 region: CASSHGAGRAGTGELFF. DNA of the CDR3: TGTGCCAGCAGTCACGGCGCGGGCAGGGCGGGCACCGGGGAGCTGTTTTTT. V gene TRBV12-3 or TRBV12-4 combines with J gene TRBJ2-2; D may match TRBD1 or TRBD2 (5 bases each). The CDR3 is 17 residues long. The ends were cut back, 5 bases at V and 4 bases at J, with 20 bases in the middle.

This chain joins TRBV7-2 and TRBJ1-2; D call uncertain. V gave up 0 bases and J gave up 1 base, with 6 bases separating them. CDR1 and CDR2 (germline): SGHTA, FQGNSA. This CDR3 has 14 residues. CDR3 bases: TGTGCCAGCAGCTTAGCCCAGATTAACTATGGCTACACCTTC. It is translated as CASSLAQINYGYTF.

The chain combines TRBV27 with TRBJ1-1; TRBD1 aligns across 8 bases. The CDR3 covers 14 residues. Germline assignment: CDR1 MNHEY and CDR2 SMNVEV (reference sequence). V dropped 7 bases and J dropped 12; count of bases not matched to a gene: 16. CDR3 residues: CASNTDSQGAGSFF. The CDR3 DNA sequence: TGTGCCAGCAATACTGACTCTCAGGGGGCTGGATCTTTCTTT.